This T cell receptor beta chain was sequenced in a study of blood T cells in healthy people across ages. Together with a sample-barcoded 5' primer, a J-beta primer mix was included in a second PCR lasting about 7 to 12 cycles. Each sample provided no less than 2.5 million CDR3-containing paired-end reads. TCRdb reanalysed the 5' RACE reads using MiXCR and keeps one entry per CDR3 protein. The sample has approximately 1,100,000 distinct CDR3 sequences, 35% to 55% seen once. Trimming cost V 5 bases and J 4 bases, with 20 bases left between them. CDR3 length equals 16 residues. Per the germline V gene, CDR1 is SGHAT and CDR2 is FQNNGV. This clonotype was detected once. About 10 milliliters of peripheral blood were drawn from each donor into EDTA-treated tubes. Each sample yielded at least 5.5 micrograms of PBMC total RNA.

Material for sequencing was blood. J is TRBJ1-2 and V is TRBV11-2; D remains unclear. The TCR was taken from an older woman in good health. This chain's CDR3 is CASSTLVGSSGYGYTF. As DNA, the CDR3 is TGTGCCAGCAGCACCCTCGTCGGCAGCTCGGGCTATGGCTACACCTTC.